One and the same sample provided the 18 T cell receptor beta chains below, sequenced in a study of blood T cells in healthy people across ages. The authors ran a second PCR of roughly 7 to 11 cycles using a sample-barcoded 5' primer and a J-beta primer mix. TCRdb independently ran MiXCR on the 5' RACE reads; one entry per CDR3 protein. Of 1.4 million or so distinct CDR3 sequences listed, roughly 43% are singletons. Specimen: blood. The receptors stem from a woman aged 18-35 years in good health.

There are a few counts of this clonotype. The chain's CDR3 is CSVEDHVGEQYF. DNA of the CDR3: TGCAGCGTTGAAGACCATGTGGGCGAGCAGTACTTC. The rearrangement links TRBV29-1 to TRBJ2-7; no clear D gene. The ends were cut back, 0 bases at V and 6 bases at J, with 9 bases in the middle. The CDR3 extends over 12 amino acids. Germline loops: CDR1 SQVTM, CDR2 ANQGSEA.

There are a few counts of this clonotype. The chain has TRBV4-3 and TRBJ1-1; 10 bases map to TRBD1. This CDR3 spans 18 amino acids. Germline V CDR1 and CDR2: LGHNA, YSLEER. With V trimmed by 0 bases and J by 3 bases, 10 bases remained unmatched. CDR3 nucleotides: TGCGCCAGCAGCCAAGATCGACAGGGGGCAAAAATGGACACTGAAGCTTTCTTT. Its protein product is CASSQDRQGAKMDTEAFF.

V and J are TRBV6-5 and TRBJ2-7; D is undetermined. Germline CDR1 is MNHEY and CDR2 is SVGAGI. This CDR3 spans 11 amino acids. The V and J ends lost 2 bases and 7 bases respectively, with 6 bases between them. The CDR3 is CASSYTNEQYF. CDR3 sequence (DNA): TGTGCCAGCAGTTACACTAATGAGCAGTACTTC.

A few counts support this clonotype. This chain links TRBV20-1 with TRBJ1-2, with D tentatively TRBD1 (6 bases). CDR3 size: 15 residues. V shed 3 bases and J shed 8 bases, with 22 bases lying between them. The germline V gene has CDR1 DFQATT and CDR2 SNEGSKA (reference sequence). CDR3 region: CSARGGEDLAWGYTF. CDR3 in DNA: TGCAGTGCTAGGGGGGGCGAAGACTTAGCCTGGGGCTACACCTTC.

This clonotype was found a few times. The rearrangement joins TRBV11-2 to TRBJ2-7, with TRBD2 matching 11 bases. J lost 5 bases, V lost 5 bases, and 2 bases had no gene match. The CDR3 extends over 13 amino acids. CDR1 is SGHAT, CDR2 FQNNGV, per germline. The CDR3 loop is CASSKGLADEQYF. The CDR3 bases are TGTGCCAGCAGCAAGGGACTAGCGGACGAGCAGTACTTC.

The chain couples TRBV19 to TRBJ2-7, with 10 bases that match TRBD1. V lost 6 bases, J lost 4 bases, and 6 bases stayed unmatched. This CDR3 is built from 14 residues. Germline CDR1 is LNHDA and CDR2 is SQIVND (reference sequence). The CDR3 sequence is CASRRTGGIYEQYF. The DNA for the CDR3 is TGTGCCAGTAGGAGGACAGGGGGGATTTACGAGCAGTACTTC.

This clonotype has only a few counts. The chain employs TRBV6-6 and TRBJ1-1; no firm D call. Trimming removed 2 bases at V and 4 bases at J, with 2 bases between. This CDR3 contains 11 residues. Germline V gene lookup returns CDR1 MNHNY and CDR2 SVGAGI (reference sequence). CDR3 DNA sequence: TGTGCCAGCAGTTACGCCACTGAAGCTTTCTTT. It is translated as CASSYATEAFF.

This clonotype was seen a few times. The chain has TRBV7-9 and TRBJ1-1, with 8 nucleotides matching TRBD1. The J segment lost 6 bases and the V segment lost 4 bases, leaving 10 bases of the junction unmatched. The CDR3 spans 15 residues. Germline-derived CDR1 and CDR2 are SEHNR and FQNEAQ (reference sequence). CDR3 sequence reads: CASSSVQGGSPEAFF. The DNA for the CDR3 is TGTGCCAGCAGCTCGGTACAGGGGGGATCACCTGAAGCTTTCTTT.

The rearrangement links TRBV12-3 or TRBV12-4 to TRBJ2-2; 7 nucleotides agree with TRBD1. There are 14 residues in the CDR3. V lost 11 bases to trimming and J lost 0 bases; unmatched junction nucleotides: 6. The DNA of the CDR3 is TGTGCCGGCCGGGACAGTGCGAACACCGGGGAGCTGTTTTTT. Its protein product is CAGRDSANTGELFF.

This chain uses TRBV12-3 or TRBV12-4 with TRBJ2-7; TRBD1 matches at 9 bases. CDR3 length: 15 amino acids. After removal of 6 bases from V and 2 bases from J, the junction contained 8 bases not matched to a gene. The CDR3: CASRDTGGLAYEQYF. The CDR3 nucleotides read TGTGCCAGCAGGGACACAGGGGGCCTCGCCTACGAGCAGTACTTC.

The J gene is TRBJ2-5, the V gene TRBV25-1; D is tentatively TRBD1 or TRBD2 (6 bases each). V was shortened by 10 bases and J by 5 bases, with 17 bases between the two germline ends. The CDR3 contains 13 residues. The germline V gene has CDR1 MGHDK and CDR2 SYGVNS. The CDR3 DNA sequence: TGTGCCACGGCACTGGGGGGCGGTGAGACCCAGTACTTC. Translated, it gives CATALGGGETQYF. The complete variable domain, with remaining parts taken from reference TRBV25-1 and TRBJ2-5, reads EADIYQTPRYLVIGTGKKITLECSQTMGHDKMYWYQQDPGMELHLIHYSYGVNSTEKGDLSSESTVSRIRTEHFPLTLESARPSHTSQYLCATALGGGETQYFGPGTRLLVL.

The J gene is TRBJ2-4, the V gene TRBV5-1; D is possibly TRBD1 (6 bases). Deletions cut 0 bases from V and 6 bases from J, with 13 bases between. CDR3 length: 15 amino acids. Germline CDR1 is SGHRS and CDR2 is YFSETQ. Here the CDR3 DNA reads TGCGCCAGCAGCTTGGATCCAGGGGTGGGAAACATTCAGTACTTC. Its translation: CASSLDPGVGNIQYF.

This clonotype was picked up many times. The gene calls are TRBV29-1 and TRBJ1-5; the D is unclear. Germline CDR1 and CDR2: SQVTM and ANQGSEA. Trimming took off 4 bases at V and 0 bases at J, with 7 bases between the two ends. This CDR3 has 13 residues. CDR3 sequence reads: CSVVLNSNQPQHF. CDR3 sequence (DNA): TGCAGCGTTGTCCTGAATAGCAATCAGCCCCAGCATTTT.

The V gene is TRBV29-1, the J gene TRBJ1-2; D perhaps matches TRBD1 (5 bases). The germline V gene has CDR1 SQVTM and CDR2 ANQGSEA. The CDR3 sequence is 12 residues long. V shed 6 bases and J shed 1 base, with 9 bases lying between them. The CDR3 region is CSVMTDNYGYTF. In DNA, the CDR3 is TGCAGCGTGATGACAGATAACTATGGCTACACCTTC.

V usage is TRBV7-6 and J usage is TRBJ2-1, with D uncertain. Looked up from germline, CDR1 is SGHVS and CDR2 is FNYEAQ. CDR3 size: 14 residues. V was cut by 1 base and J by 9 bases, with 13 bases left in between. This CDR3 reads CASSLGSLASEQFF. The CDR3 nucleotides are TGTGCCAGCAGCTTAGGCTCATTGGCTAGTGAGCAGTTCTTC.

V usage is TRBV29-1 and J usage is TRBJ2-3, with D hard to call. This CDR3 has 13 residues. CDR1 is SQVTM and CDR2 is ANQGSEA in the germline V gene. V lost 5 bases and J 6 bases, leaving 15 bases between the germline ends. CDR3: CSVLVDEWDTQYF. The CDR3 DNA reads as TGCAGCGTTTTGGTGGATGAGTGGGATACGCAGTATTTT.

The chain links TRBV28 to TRBJ1-5; the match to TRBD1 covers 8 bases. Germline V lookup: CDR1 MDHEN, CDR2 SYDVKM. CDR3 size: 16 residues. V lost 4 bases, J lost 7 bases, and 12 bases stayed unmatched. This chain's CDR3 is CASSSTKQGGKQPQHF. CDR3 in DNA: TGTGCCAGCAGTTCTACAAAACAGGGGGGAAAACAGCCCCAGCATTTT.

The CDR3 DNA reads as TGTGCCAGCGGCAGGGGGCCGGGCTCCTACGAGCAGTACTTC. Translated: CASGRGPGSYEQYF. The chain joins TRBV27 to TRBJ2-7, with 8 bases identical to TRBD1. The V gene's germline CDR1 is MNHEY and CDR2 SMNVEV (reference sequence). The ends lost 8 bases at V and 0 bases at J; junction bases unmatched: 6. This CDR3 has 14 amino acids.